This passage covers 11 T cell receptor beta chains from one sample sequenced in a study of shared clonotypes between healthy human individuals. Selected positively for CCR7 and CD45RO-negative, naive CD8 cells excluded terminally differentiated effector memory CD45RA+ cells. Here immunoSEQ multiplex PCR was the method, and the copy in TCRdb shows in-frame clones only, minus some. The sample holds around 650,000 clones, about 96% seen once. Input material: naive CD8+ T cells sorted from blood. The receptors shown here come from a woman aged 25 to 39 in good health.

The chain joins TRBV19 to TRBJ2-7; D may match TRBD1 or TRBD2 (5 bases each). The V and J ends lost 3 bases and 2 bases respectively, with 14 bases between them. Looked up from germline, CDR1 is LNHDA and CDR2 is SQIVND (reference sequence). This CDR3 has 15 residues. The chain's CDR3 is CASSISWDVAYEQYF. CDR3 DNA: TGTGCCAGTAGTATTTCCTGGGACGTTGCCTACGAGCAGTACTTC.

V usage is TRBV7-9 and J usage is TRBJ2-7; D might be TRBD1 (7 bases). V lost 1 base and J lost 6, with 13 bases in between. This CDR3 contains 14 residues. Germline CDR1 reads SEHNR; CDR2 reads FQNEAQ (reference sequence). In DNA form, the CDR3 reads TGTGCCAGCAGCTTAGGCGGCAGGGGGGTCGAGCAGTACTTC. Its translation is CASSLGGRGVEQYF.

The chain links TRBV9 to TRBJ2-5; D not certain. The CDR3 has 15 amino acids. Between the trimmed V and J ends, which lost 4 bases and 1 base, there was a span of 14 bases. Germline V lookup: CDR1 SGDLS, CDR2 YYNGEE. The CDR3 reads CASSRVMGSQETQYF. CDR3 coding DNA: TGTGCCAGCAGCCGTGTCATGGGCAGCCAAGAGACCCAGTACTTC.

The V and J genes are TRBV6-1 and TRBJ2-7; tentative D call: TRBD1 (6 bases). This CDR3 region has 14 residues. Trimming took 2 bases from V and 6 from J, leaving 14 bases between them. CDR1 MNHNS and CDR2 SASEGT come from the germline V gene. The DNA for the CDR3 is TGTGCCAGCAGTGAAATATGGCAGGGGAGCGAGCAGTACTTC. It specifies CASSEIWQGSEQYF.

The chain joins TRBV5-1 to TRBJ2-5, with a weak D call TRBD1 (6 bases). Trimming removed 4 bases from V and 3 bases from J, with 16 bases in between. There are 15 residues in the CDR3. In germline, CDR1 is SGHRS, CDR2 YFSETQ. The CDR3, as DNA: TGCGCCAGCAGCCAAAGCGACAGGTCCAAAGAGACCCAGTACTTC. This sequence encodes CASSQSDRSKETQYF.

This chain links TRBV27 with TRBJ2-7; 14 bases agree with TRBD2. Germline trimming cut 6 bases from V and 3 bases from J; bases unmatched to any gene: 7. Germline CDR1 is MNHEY and CDR2 is SMNVEV (reference sequence). The CDR3 loop spans 16 amino acids. CDR3 nucleotides: TGTGCCAGCAGGTCCGGGACTAGCGGGAGTATCTACGAGCAGTACTTC. Translating it yields CASRSGTSGSIYEQYF.

The chain joins TRBV28 to TRBJ2-2; possibly TRBD1 for D (6 bases). The V end was cut by 5 bases, the J end by 6 bases, with 13 bases between. The CDR3 is made up of 14 amino acids. CDR1 and CDR2 (germline): MDHEN, SYDVKM. DNA for the CDR3: TGTGCCAGCAGTAGGATGGGGGCTTCCGGGGAGCTGTTTTTT. Protein sequence: CASSRMGASGELFF. Full variable domain (missing parts from reference TRBV28 and TRBJ2-2): DVKVTQSSRYLVKRTGEKVFLECVQDMDHENMFWYRQDPGLGLRLIYFSYDVKMKEKGDIPEGYSVSREKKERFSLILESASTNQTSMYLCASSRMGASGELFFGEGSRLTVL.

This clone was detected a few times. The genes are TRBV19 and TRBJ1-5, with D unresolved. The CDR3 is 14 amino acids. Germline V gene lookup returns CDR1 LNHDA and CDR2 SQIVND (reference sequence). Between the trimmed V and J ends, which lost 10 bases and 0 bases, there was a span of 13 bases. CDR3 bases: TGTGCCACACTAAGTGCGTATAGCAATCAGCCCCAGCATTTT. It encodes CATLSAYSNQPQHF.

The CDR3 is CASSTAGNEQFF. As DNA, the CDR3 is TGTGCCAGTAGTACCGCGGGCAATGAGCAGTTCTTC. V usage is TRBV19 and J usage is TRBJ2-1; tentative D call: TRBD2 (5 bases). Germline V gives CDR1 LNHDA, CDR2 SQIVND (reference sequence). This CDR3 is built from 12 residues. V lost 4 bases to trimming and J lost 6 bases, with 7 bases between them.

This clone has just one count. This chain connects TRBV27 to TRBJ2-3; D uncertain. CDR1 and CDR2 (germline): MNHEY, SMNVEV (reference sequence). The CDR3 loop spans 13 amino acids. V lost 2 bases to trimming and J lost 4 bases, with 7 bases between them. CDR3 in amino acids: CASSLAPSDTQYF. The CDR3 DNA reads TGTGCCAGCAGTTTAGCGCCCTCAGATACGCAGTATTTT.

The chain employs TRBV18 and TRBJ2-7; D is possibly TRBD2 (6 bases). V shed 2 bases and J shed 2 bases, with 13 bases lying between them. Germline V CDR1 and CDR2: KGHSH, LQKENI. The length of the CDR3 is 15 residues. The CDR3 sequence is CASSPKPGVTYEQYF. In DNA, the CDR3 is TGTGCCAGCTCACCAAAACCGGGGGTCACCTACGAGCAGTACTTC.